The 7 T cell receptor beta chains below were found in one sample sequenced in a study of control samples from healthy donors and cancer patients. Repertoires were generated with immunoSEQ multiplex PCR, while TCRdb's copy carries only in-frame clones and drops some. The table shows nearly 40,000 clones, with roughly nine tenths occurring only once. Sequencing input: blood. These receptor sequences come from a woman aged 45-60 years in good health.

The CDR3 spells CASSEWVGNTIYF. In nucleotides, the CDR3 is TGTGCCAGCAGTGAATGGGTGGGAAACACCATATATTTT. V usage is TRBV25-1 and J usage is TRBJ1-3; D not certain. CDR1 MGHDK and CDR2 SYGVNS come from the germline V gene. The CDR3 contains 13 residues. V lost 1 base and J lost 4, with 5 bases in between.

The chain carries TRBV5-1 and TRBJ2-3; 13 bases match TRBD2. This CDR3 is 16 amino acids long. Per the germline V gene, CDR1 is SGHRS and CDR2 is YFSETQ. V shed 3 bases and J 11 bases; nucleotides not matched to a gene: 12. CDR3 amino acids: CASSSGLAGVLERQYF. CDR3 coding DNA: TGCGCCAGCAGCTCAGGACTAGCGGGGGTGCTAGAAAGGCAGTATTTT.

V is TRBV19 and J is TRBJ1-3; D might be TRBD1 (5 bases). The CDR3 consists of 14 residues. The germline CDR1 and CDR2 sequences are LNHDA and SQIVND (reference sequence). Trimming stripped 11 bases from V and 2 bases from J, with 16 bases between. The CDR3 sequence: CAAARWGAGNTIYF. In DNA form, the CDR3 reads TGTGCCGCCGCGAGGTGGGGGGCTGGAAACACCATATATTTT.

This clone showed up just once. CDR3 bases: TGTGCCAGCAGCACACAGGGGAGCTCCTACGAGCAGTACTTC. Its protein is CASSTQGSSYEQYF. V gene TRBV11-2 combines with J gene TRBJ2-7, with 7 nucleotides matching TRBD1. The germline V gene has CDR1 SGHAT and CDR2 FQNNGV. The ends lost 5 bases at V and 0 bases at J; junction bases unmatched: 4. There are 14 residues in the CDR3.

The genes are TRBV19 and TRBJ1-1; D gene unclear. V was clipped by 6 bases and J by 4 bases, with 15 bases between them. Germline V gene sequence: CDR1 LNHDA, CDR2 SQIVND (reference sequence). The CDR3 has 14 amino acids. CDR3 DNA: TGTGCCAGTAGAGAGGACGGGTTGATCACTGAAGCTTTCTTT. This codes for CASREDGLITEAFF.

The CDR3 DNA reads as TGCAGTGCCACAGGGACCACTGAAGCTTTCTTT. Encoded protein: CSATGTTEAFF. The genes are TRBV20-1 and TRBJ1-1, with D possibly being TRBD1 (6 bases). Trimming stripped 6 bases from V and 4 bases from J, with 9 bases between. CDR3 length: 11 residues. Germline assignment: CDR1 DFQATT and CDR2 SNEGSKA (reference sequence).

This chain joins TRBV3-1 (or the pseudogene TRBV3-2) and TRBJ1-1, with a possible D match to TRBD1 (5 bases). Germline-derived CDR1 and CDR2 are LGHDT and YNNKEL (reference sequence). This CDR3 contains 14 residues. Trimming removed 1 base at V and 7 bases at J, with 13 bases between. Here the CDR3 reads CASSQGGIEGEAFF. CDR3 DNA sequence: TGTGCCAGCAGCCAAGGGGGCATAGAAGGTGAAGCTTTCTTT.